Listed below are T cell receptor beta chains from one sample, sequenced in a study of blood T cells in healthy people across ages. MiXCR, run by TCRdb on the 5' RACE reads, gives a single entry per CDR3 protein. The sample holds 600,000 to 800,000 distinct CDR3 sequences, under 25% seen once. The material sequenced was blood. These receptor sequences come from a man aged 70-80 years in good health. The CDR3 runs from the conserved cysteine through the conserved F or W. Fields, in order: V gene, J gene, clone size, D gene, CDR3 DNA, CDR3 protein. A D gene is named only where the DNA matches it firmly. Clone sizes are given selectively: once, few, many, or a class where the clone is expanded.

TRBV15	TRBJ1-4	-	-	TGTGCCACCAGCAGAGATGCCGGGGGAAAGTGGAAAAAACTGTTTTTT	CATSRDAGGKWKKLFF
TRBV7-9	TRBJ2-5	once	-	TGTGCCAGCAGCACGGACGGAAAAGAGACCCAGTACTTC	CASSTDGKETQYF
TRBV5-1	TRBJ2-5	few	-	TGCGCCAGCAGGTTCCTGGACAAGCAAGCAGAGACCCAGTACTTC	CASRFLDKQAETQYF
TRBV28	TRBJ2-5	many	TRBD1	TGTGCCAGCAGTTTAGTGACAGGGGCGATCCCAGAGACCCAGTACTTC	CASSLVTGAIPETQYF
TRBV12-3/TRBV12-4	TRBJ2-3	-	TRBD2	TGTGCCAGCAGTCCCGCGGGAGTAGGCGCAGATACGCAGTATTTT	CASSPAGVGADTQYF
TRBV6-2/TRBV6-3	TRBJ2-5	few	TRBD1	TGTGCCAGCAGTTACGCGGACAGGGTACAAGAGACCCAGTACTTC	CASSYADRVQETQYF
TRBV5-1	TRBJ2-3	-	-	TGCGCCAGCAGCTCAGGGGTCACAGATACGCAGTATTTT	CASSSGVTDTQYF
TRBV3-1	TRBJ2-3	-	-	TGTGCCAGCAGCCGATCGGACACCCGAAGCACAGATACGCAGTATTTT	CASSRSDTRSTDTQYF
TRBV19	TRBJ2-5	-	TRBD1	TGTGCCAGTAGTACCGGGACAGGGCAATCTGAGACCCAGTACTTC	CASSTGTGQSETQYF
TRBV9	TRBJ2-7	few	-	TGTGCCAGCAGCGTAGGAACGATGGCCTACGAGCAGTACTTC	CASSVGTMAYEQYF
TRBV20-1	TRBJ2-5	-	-	TGCAGTGCTAGCTTGGGGTTCCAAGAGACCCAGTACTTC	CSASLGFQETQYF
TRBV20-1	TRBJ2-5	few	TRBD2	TGCAGTGCTAGAGATTGGCGGGAGGGAGAGACCCAGTACTTC	CSARDWREGETQYF
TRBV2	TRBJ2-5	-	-	TGTGCCAGCAGTGAATGGGTGGCCTTGGGGCAAGAGACCCAGTACTTC	CASSEWVALGQETQYF
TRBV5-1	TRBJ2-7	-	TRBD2	TGCGCCAGCAGCCCCGGGACTAGCGGAACCTACGAGCAGTACTTC	CASSPGTSGTYEQYF
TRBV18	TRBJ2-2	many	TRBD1	TGTGCCAGCTGTGGACAGGCGAACACCGGGGAGCTGTTTTTT	CASCGQANTGELFF
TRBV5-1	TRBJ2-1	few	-	TGCGCCAGCAGCTCCACTGGCGGGCAGAGCTCCTACAATGAGCAGTTCTTC	CASSSTGGQSSYNEQFF
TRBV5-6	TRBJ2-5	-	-	TGTGCCAGCAGCCAAACAACCCGCAGGGGACAAGAGACCCAGTACTTC	CASSQTTRRGQETQYF
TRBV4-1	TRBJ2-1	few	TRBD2	TGCGCCGGCAGCCAAGGGACTAGCGGGGTCGATGAGCAGTTCTTC	CAGSQGTSGVDEQFF
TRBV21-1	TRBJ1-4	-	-	TGTGCCAGCAGCCCGGGCCCACAAGACACCGGCCACTACGAAAAACTGTTTTTT	CASSPGPQDTGHYEKLFF
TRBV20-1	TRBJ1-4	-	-	TGCAGTGCTAGAGATGGCGTCCTTCCAACTAATGAAAAACTGTTTTTT	CSARDGVLPTNEKLFF
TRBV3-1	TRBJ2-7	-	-	TGTGCCAGCAGCCAAGAAGAAGAGATTAGATCGGGAGAGCAGTACTTC	CASSQEEEIRSGEQYF
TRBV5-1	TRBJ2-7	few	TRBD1	TGCGCCAGCAGCCCCCGACAGGGGACAACCTACGAGCAGTACTTC	CASSPRQGTTYEQYF
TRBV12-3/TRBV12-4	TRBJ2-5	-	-	TGTGCCAGCAGTTTGACGGGGCGTGGATCGGAGGAGACCCAGTACTTC	CASSLTGRGSEETQYF
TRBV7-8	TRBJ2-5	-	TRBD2	TGTGCCAGCAGCCCCCGACTAGCGGGTAAAGAGACCCAGTGCTTC	CASSPRLAGKETQCF
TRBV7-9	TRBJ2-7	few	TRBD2	TGTGCCAGCAGCGGAGGGACTAGCGGACCCTCCTACGAGCAGTACTTC	CASSGGTSGPSYEQYF
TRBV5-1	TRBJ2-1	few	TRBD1	TGCGCCAGCAGCTTGAGCAGGGGGCTTATGAGGGGGAGGAATGAGCAGTTCTTC	CASSLSRGLMRGRNEQFF